The clone carrying this TCR beta chain was picked up one time. Antigen specificity is unknown. The data derive from a study of a mutant IDH1 vaccine in newly diagnosed glioma. Across the study: Most patients had radiochemotherapy with temozolomide before enrollment; others had one alone. The V12 visit happened in week 35, and the V13 visit happened in week 47.

This CDR3 is 13 amino acids long. The germline V gene has CDR1 ENHRY and CDR2 SYGVKD. Trimming took 11 bases from V and 2 from J; bases not matched to a gene: 8. TCRdb's table, derived via immunoSEQ multiplex PCR, lists solely in-frame clones and lacks some. In the table there are tens of thousands of clones, 81% of which are singletons. Time point: week 35, safety follow-up. The content of each vaccine dose was 300 ug of mutant IDH1 20-mer peptide, and topical imiquimod accompanied it. In weeks 1, 3, 5, 7, 11, 15, 19 and 23, patients were immunized, eight times in all. Donor diagnoses consisted of new WHO grade 3 or 4 IDH1-mutant, ATRX-lost astrocytomas.

The material was PBMCs, obtained from a glioma patient whose treatment included an IDH1 peptide vaccine. The TCR was taken from a middle-aged woman with glioma. Some clones in this sample may be carry-over from other donors' samples. The genes are TRBV10-3 and TRBJ2-7; 8 bases are a match to TRBD1. CDR3 amino acids: CASGTGSPYEQYF. The CDR3 nucleotides are TGTGCCTCTGGGACAGGTAGTCCCTACGAGCAGTACTTC.